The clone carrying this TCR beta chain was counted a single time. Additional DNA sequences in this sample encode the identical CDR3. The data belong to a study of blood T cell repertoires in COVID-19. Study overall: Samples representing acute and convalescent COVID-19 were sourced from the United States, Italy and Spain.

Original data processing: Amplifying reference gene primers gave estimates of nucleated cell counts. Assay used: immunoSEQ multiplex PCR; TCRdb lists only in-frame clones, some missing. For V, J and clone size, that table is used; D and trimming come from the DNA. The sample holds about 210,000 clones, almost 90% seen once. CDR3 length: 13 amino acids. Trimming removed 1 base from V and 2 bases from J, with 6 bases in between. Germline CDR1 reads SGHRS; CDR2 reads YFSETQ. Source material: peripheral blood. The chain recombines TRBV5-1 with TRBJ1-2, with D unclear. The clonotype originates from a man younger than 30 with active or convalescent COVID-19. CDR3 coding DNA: TGCGCCAGCAGCTTGACCGAGAACTATGGCTACACCTTC. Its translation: CASSLTENYGYTF. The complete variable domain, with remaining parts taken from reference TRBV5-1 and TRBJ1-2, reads KAGVTQTPRYLIKTRGQQVTLSCSPISGHRSVSWYQQTPGQGLQFLFEYFSETQRNKGNFPGRFSGRQFSNSRSEMNVSTLELGDSALYLCASSLTENYGYTFGSGTRLTVV.